This T cell receptor (beta chain) was captured by sequencing in a study of T cells in Graves' hyperthyroidism and ophthalmopathy. Diagnostic decisions used clinical symptoms, serum thyroxine and TRAb, thyroid ultrasound and orbital computed tomography. The PBMCs were sourced from fresh peripheral blood (more than 9 ml). RNA transcripts were the template for amplifying TCR beta CDR3 regions. TCR CDR3 regions were first amplified by RT-PCR with HTBI primers. TCRdb independently ran MiXCR on the multiplex PCR reads; one entry per CDR3 protein. The sample contains over 150,000 distinct CDR3 sequences, about a sixth of which appear only once. Germline-derived CDR1 and CDR2 are MDHEN and SYDVKM. V was pared by 6 bases and J by 5 bases, with 9 bases of the junction left unmatched. CDR3 length equals 14 residues. This clonotype came up many times.

V and J are TRBV28 and TRBJ1-2, with 7 positions matching TRBD1. The TCR was taken from a woman in her fifties or sixties with Graves' hyperthyroidism. The sequenced sample was blood. This CDR3 reads CASRSQGGGYGYTF. The CDR3 coding sequence is TGTGCCAGCAGATCTCAAGGGGGCGGGTATGGCTACACCTTC.